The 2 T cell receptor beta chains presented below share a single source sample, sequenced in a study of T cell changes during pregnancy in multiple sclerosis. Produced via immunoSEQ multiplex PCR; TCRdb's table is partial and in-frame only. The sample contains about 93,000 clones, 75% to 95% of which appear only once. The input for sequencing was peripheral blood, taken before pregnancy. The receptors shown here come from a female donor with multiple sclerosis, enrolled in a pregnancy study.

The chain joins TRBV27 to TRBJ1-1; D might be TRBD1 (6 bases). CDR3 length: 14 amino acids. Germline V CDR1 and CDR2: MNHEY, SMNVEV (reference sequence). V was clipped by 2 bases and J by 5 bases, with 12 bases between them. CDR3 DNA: TGTGCCAGCAGTTTAACAGGGAAAAGAACTGAAGCTTTCTTT. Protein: CASSLTGKRTEAFF.

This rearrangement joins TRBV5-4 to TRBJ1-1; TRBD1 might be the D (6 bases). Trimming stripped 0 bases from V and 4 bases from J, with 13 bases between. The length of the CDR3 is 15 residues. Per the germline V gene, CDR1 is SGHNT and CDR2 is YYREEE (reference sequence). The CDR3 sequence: CASSLAPGAGTEAFF. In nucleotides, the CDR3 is TGTGCCAGCAGCTTGGCACCAGGGGCGGGCACTGAAGCTTTCTTT.